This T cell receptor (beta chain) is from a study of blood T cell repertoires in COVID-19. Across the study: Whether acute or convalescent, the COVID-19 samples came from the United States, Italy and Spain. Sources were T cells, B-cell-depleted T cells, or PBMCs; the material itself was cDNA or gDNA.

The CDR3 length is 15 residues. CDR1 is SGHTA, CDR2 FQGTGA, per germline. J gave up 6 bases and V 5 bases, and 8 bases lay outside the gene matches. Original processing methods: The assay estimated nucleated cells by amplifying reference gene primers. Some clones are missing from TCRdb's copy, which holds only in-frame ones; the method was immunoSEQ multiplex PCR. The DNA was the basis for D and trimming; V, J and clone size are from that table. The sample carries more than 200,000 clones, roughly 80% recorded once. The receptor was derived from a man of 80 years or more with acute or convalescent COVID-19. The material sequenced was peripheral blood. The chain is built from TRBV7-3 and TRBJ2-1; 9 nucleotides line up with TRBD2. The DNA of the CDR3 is TGTGCCAGCAGCCGTAGCGGGAGCGCTCTCAATGAGCAGTTCTTC. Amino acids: CASSRSGSALNEQFF.